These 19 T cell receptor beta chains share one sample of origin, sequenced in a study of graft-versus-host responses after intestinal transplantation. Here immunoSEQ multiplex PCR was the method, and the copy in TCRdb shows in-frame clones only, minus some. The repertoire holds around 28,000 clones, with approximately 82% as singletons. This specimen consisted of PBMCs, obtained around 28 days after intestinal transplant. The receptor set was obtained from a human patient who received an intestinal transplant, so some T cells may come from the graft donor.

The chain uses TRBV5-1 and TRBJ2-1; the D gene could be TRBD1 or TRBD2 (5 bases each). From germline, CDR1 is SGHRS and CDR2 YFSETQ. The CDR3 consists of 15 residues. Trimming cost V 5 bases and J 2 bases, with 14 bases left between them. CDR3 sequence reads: CASSSTPGPYNEQFF. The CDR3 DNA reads TGCGCCAGCAGTTCAACCCCGGGACCCTACAATGAGCAGTTCTTC.

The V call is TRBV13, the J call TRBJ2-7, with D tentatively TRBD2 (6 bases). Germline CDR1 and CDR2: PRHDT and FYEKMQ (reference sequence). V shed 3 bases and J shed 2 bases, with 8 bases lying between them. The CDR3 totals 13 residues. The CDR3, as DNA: TGTGCCAGCAGCTTGGAGGGTACCTACGAGCAGTACTTC. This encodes CASSLEGTYEQYF.

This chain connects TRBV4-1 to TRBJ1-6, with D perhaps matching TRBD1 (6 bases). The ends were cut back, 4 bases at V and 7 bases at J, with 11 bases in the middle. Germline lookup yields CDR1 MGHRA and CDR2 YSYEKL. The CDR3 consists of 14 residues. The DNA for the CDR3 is TGCGCCAGCAGCCCCCTCGGACAGAATTCACCCCTCCACTTT. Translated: CASSPLGQNSPLHF.

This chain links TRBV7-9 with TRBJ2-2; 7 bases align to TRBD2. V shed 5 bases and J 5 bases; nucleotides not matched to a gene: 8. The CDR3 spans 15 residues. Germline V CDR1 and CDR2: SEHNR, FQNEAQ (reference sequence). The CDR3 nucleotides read TGTGCCAGCAGCCTCTCCGGGACTAATACCGGGGAGCTGTTTTTT. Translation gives CASSLSGTNTGELFF.

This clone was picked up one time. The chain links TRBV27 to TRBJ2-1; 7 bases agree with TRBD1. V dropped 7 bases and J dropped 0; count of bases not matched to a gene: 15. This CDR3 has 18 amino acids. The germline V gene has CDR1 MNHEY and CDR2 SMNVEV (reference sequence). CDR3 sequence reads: CASTRGQDFPSSYNEQFF. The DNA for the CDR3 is TGTGCCAGCACCCGAGGACAGGACTTCCCCAGCTCCTACAATGAGCAGTTCTTC.

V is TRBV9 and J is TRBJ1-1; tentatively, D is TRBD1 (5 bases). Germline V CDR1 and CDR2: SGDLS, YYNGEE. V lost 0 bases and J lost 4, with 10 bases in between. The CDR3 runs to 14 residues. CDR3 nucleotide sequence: TGTGCCAGCAGCGTAGCTACAGGAGGCACTGAAGCTTTCTTT. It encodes CASSVATGGTEAFF. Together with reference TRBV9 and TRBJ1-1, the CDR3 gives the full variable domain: DSGVTQTPKHLITATGQRVTLRCSPRSGDLSVYWYQQSLDQGLQFLIQYYNGEERAKGNILERFSAQQFPDLHSELNLSSLELGDSALYFCASSVATGGTEAFFGQGTRLTVV.

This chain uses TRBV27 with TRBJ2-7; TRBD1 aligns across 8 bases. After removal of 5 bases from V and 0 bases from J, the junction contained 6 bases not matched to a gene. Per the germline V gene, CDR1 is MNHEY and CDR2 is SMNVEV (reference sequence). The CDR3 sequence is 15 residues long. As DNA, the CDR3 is TGTGCCAGCAGTGCACCGGGACAGGCCTCCTACGAGCAGTACTTC. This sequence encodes CASSAPGQASYEQYF.

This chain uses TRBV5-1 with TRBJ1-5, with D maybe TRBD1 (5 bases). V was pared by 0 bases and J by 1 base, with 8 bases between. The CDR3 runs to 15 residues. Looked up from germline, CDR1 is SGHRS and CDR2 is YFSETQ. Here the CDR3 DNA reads TGCGCCAGCAGCTTGGCCGGGGGGAGCAATCAGCCCCAGCATTTT. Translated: CASSLAGGSNQPQHF.

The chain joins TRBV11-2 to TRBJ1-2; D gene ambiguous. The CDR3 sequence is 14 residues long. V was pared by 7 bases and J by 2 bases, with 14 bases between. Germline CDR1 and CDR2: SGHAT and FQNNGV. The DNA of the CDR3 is TGTGCCAGCACCTCGAACCGGGTAAACTATGGCTACACCTTC. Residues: CASTSNRVNYGYTF.

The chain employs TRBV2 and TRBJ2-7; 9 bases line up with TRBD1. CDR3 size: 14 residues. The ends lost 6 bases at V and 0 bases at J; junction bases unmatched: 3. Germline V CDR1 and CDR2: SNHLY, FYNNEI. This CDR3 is CASRGQGSSYEQYF. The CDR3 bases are TGTGCCAGCAGGGGACAGGGAAGCTCCTACGAGCAGTACTTC.

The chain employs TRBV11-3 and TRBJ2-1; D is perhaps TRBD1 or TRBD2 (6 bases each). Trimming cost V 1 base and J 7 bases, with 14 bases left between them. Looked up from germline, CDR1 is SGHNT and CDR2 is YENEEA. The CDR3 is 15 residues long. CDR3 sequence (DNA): TGTGCCAGCAGCTTAGGGGGGCGAGGGGGGAATGAGCAGTTCTTC. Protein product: CASSLGGRGGNEQFF.

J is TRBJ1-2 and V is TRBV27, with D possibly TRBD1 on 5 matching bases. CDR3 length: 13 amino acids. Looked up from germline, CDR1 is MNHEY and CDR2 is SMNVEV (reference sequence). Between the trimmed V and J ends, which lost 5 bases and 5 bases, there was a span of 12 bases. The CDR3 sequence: CASSPPQGYGYTF. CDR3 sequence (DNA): TGTGCCAGCAGTCCACCCCAGGGTTATGGCTACACCTTC.

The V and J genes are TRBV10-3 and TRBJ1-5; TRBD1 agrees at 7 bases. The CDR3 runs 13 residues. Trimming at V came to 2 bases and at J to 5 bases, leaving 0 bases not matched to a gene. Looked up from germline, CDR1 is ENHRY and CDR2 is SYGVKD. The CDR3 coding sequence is TGTGCCATCAGTGAGACAGGGGATCAGCCCCAGCATTTT. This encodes CAISETGDQPQHF.

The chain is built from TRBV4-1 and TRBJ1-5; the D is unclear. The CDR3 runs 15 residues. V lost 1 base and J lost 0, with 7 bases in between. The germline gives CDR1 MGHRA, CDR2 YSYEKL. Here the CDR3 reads CASSQAAVSNQPQHF. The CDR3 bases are TGCGCCAGCAGCCAAGCGGCAGTTAGCAATCAGCCCCAGCATTTT.

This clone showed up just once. The CDR3 loop is CASSPGQQETQYF. CDR3 coding DNA: TGTGCCAGCAGCCCGGGACAGCAAGAGACCCAGTACTTC. The chain joins TRBV11-3 to TRBJ2-5, with 7 bases aligning to TRBD1. In germline, CDR1 is SGHNT, CDR2 YENEEA. This CDR3 is built from 13 residues. V trimming: 5 bases; J trimming: 2 bases; junction bases outside the gene matches: 2.

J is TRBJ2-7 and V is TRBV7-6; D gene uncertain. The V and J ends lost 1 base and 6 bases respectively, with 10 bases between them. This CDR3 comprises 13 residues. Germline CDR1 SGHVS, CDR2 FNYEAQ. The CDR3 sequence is CASSLVVPSEQYF. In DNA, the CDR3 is TGTGCCAGCAGCTTAGTGGTTCCAAGCGAGCAGTACTTC.

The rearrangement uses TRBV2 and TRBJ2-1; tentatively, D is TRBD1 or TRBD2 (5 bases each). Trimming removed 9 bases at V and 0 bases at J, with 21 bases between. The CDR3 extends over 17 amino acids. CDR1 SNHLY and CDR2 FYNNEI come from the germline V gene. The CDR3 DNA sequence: TGTGCCAGTGCCAGTCGGGGACCCCCTAGCTCCTACAATGAGCAGTTCTTC. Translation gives CASASRGPPSSYNEQFF.

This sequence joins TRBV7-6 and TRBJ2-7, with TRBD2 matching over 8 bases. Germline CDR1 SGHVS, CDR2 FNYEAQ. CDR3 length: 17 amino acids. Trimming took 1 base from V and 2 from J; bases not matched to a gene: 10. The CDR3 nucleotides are TGTGCCAGCAGCTTAGATTACCCTAGCGGGCGAACCTACGAGCAGTACTTC. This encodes CASSLDYPSGRTYEQYF.

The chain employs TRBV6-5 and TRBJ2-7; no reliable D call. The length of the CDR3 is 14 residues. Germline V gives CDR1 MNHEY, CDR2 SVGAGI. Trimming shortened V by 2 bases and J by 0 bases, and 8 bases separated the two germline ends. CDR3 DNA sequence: TGTGCCAGCAGTTACGGGGATTCCTCCTACGAGCAGTACTTC. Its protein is CASSYGDSSYEQYF.